Listed below are T cell receptor beta chains from one sample, sequenced in a study of blood T cell repertoires in COVID-19. Method: immunoSEQ multiplex PCR; TCRdb's copy keeps in-frame clones and lacks some. The table includes approximately 230,000 clones, roughly four fifths detected once. The material sequenced was PBMCs or T cells enriched from blood (not recorded which). All receptors derive from a man aged 35 to 55 who had recovered from COVID-19. Both conserved end residues are part of each CDR3. A D gene is named only where the DNA matches it firmly. Not every row has a clone size; where given, it reads once, few, many or a size class.

J gene: TRBJ1-1; V gene: TRBV27; D gene: NA; clone size: few; CDR3 protein: CASSLYQWSTEAFF; CDR3 DNA: TGTGCCAGCAGTTTATACCAATGGAGCACTGAAGCTTTCTTT
J gene: TRBJ2-7; V gene: TRBV7-6; D gene: NA; clone size: NA; CDR3 protein: CASSLDQGTFYEQYF; CDR3 DNA: TGTGCCAGCAGCTTAGACCAGGGCACCTTCTACGAGCAGTACTTC
J gene: TRBJ2-3; V gene: TRBV9; D gene: TRBD2; clone size: NA; CDR3 protein: CASSVVRGGRTDTQYF; CDR3 DNA: TGTGCCAGCAGCGTAGTACGGGGGGGCCGCACAGATACGCAGTATTTT
J gene: TRBJ2-1; V gene: TRBV28; D gene: TRBD1; clone size: NA; CDR3 protein: CASRPGGGRDEQFF; CDR3 DNA: TGTGCCAGCAGGCCAGGGGGTGGAAGGGATGAGCAGTTCTTC
J gene: TRBJ1-4; V gene: TRBV7-2; D gene: NA; clone size: NA; CDR3 protein: CASSFPGATNEKLFF; CDR3 DNA: TGTGCCAGCAGCTTCCCAGGGGCAACTAATGAAAAACTGTTTTTT
J gene: TRBJ1-1; V gene: TRBV10-3; D gene: NA; clone size: NA; CDR3 protein: CAIKGRGGTEAFF; CDR3 DNA: TGTGCCATCAAAGGGCGGGGAGGGACTGAAGCTTTCTTT
J gene: TRBJ2-2; V gene: TRBV28; D gene: NA; clone size: NA; CDR3 protein: CASSLGTGPNTGELFF; CDR3 DNA: TGTGCCAGCAGTTTAGGTACAGGCCCGAACACCGGGGAGCTGTTTTTT
J gene: TRBJ1-1; V gene: TRBV3-1/TRBV3-2; D gene: TRBD1; clone size: NA; CDR3 protein: CASSRETGKSAEAFF; CDR3 DNA: TGTGCCAGCAGCCGAGAGACAGGGAAGAGCGCTGAAGCTTTCTTT
J gene: TRBJ2-3; V gene: TRBV28; D gene: TRBD2; clone size: NA; CDR3 protein: CASRERESSDTQYF; CDR3 DNA: TGTGCCAGCAGGGAGCGGGAGTCCTCAGATACGCAGTATTTT
J gene: TRBJ2-1; V gene: TRBV15; D gene: NA; clone size: NA; CDR3 protein: CATSRGGGGNEQFF; CDR3 DNA: TGTGCCACCAGCAGAGGGGGAGGGGGGAATGAGCAGTTCTTC
J gene: TRBJ2-2; V gene: TRBV20-1; D gene: TRBD2; clone size: NA; CDR3 protein: CSASGLAGNTGELFF; CDR3 DNA: TGCAGTGCTAGTGGCCTAGCGGGAAACACCGGGGAGCTGTTTTTT
J gene: TRBJ2-7; V gene: TRBV6-5; D gene: NA; clone size: NA; CDR3 protein: CASRHTTGLHEQYF; CDR3 DNA: TGTGCCAGCAGACACACCACAGGATTACACGAGCAGTACTTC
J gene: TRBJ2-1; V gene: TRBV29-1; D gene: NA; clone size: NA; CDR3 protein: CSVEPVINEQFF; CDR3 DNA: TGCAGCGTTGAACCAGTTATCAATGAGCAGTTCTTC
J gene: TRBJ1-1; V gene: TRBV2; D gene: NA; clone size: NA; CDR3 protein: CASRDSRNTEAFF; CDR3 DNA: TGTGCCAGCAGGGACAGTCGGAACACTGAAGCTTTCTTT
J gene: TRBJ2-2; V gene: TRBV2; D gene: TRBD1; clone size: NA; CDR3 protein: CASSPRGRRETGELFF; CDR3 DNA: TGTGCCAGCAGTCCGAGGGGGCGCAGGGAGACCGGGGAGCTGTTTTTT
J gene: TRBJ1-3; V gene: TRBV3-1/TRBV3-2; D gene: NA; clone size: NA; CDR3 protein: CASSQDLGNTIYF; CDR3 DNA: TGTGCCAGCAGCCAAGACCTTGGAAACACCATATATTTT
J gene: TRBJ2-1; V gene: TRBV30; D gene: TRBD2; clone size: NA; CDR3 protein: CACSGGFYNEQFF; CDR3 DNA: TGTGCCTGCTCGGGAGGGTTCTACAATGAGCAGTTCTTC
J gene: TRBJ1-1; V gene: TRBV18; D gene: NA; clone size: NA; CDR3 protein: CASSTGGHLNTEAFF; CDR3 DNA: TGTGCCAGCTCAACGGGGGGGCACTTGAACACTGAAGCTTTCTTT
J gene: TRBJ2-4; V gene: TRBV2; D gene: NA; clone size: NA; CDR3 protein: CASSEAGREGTKNIQYF; CDR3 DNA: TGTGCCAGCAGTGAAGCCGGGCGGGAAGGGACCAAAAACATTCAGTACTTC
J gene: TRBJ2-2; V gene: TRBV12-3/TRBV12-4; D gene: TRBD1; clone size: NA; CDR3 protein: CASQQGGAGELFF; CDR3 DNA: TGTGCCAGCCAGCAAGGGGGCGCCGGGGAGCTGTTTTTT
J gene: TRBJ1-2; V gene: TRBV12-3/TRBV12-4; D gene: NA; clone size: NA; CDR3 protein: CASSQQGNYGYTF; CDR3 DNA: TGTGCCAGCAGTCAGCAGGGGAACTATGGCTACACCTTC
J gene: TRBJ2-2; V gene: TRBV19; D gene: TRBD2; clone size: NA; CDR3 protein: CASSMYGGGLANTGELFF; CDR3 DNA: TGTGCCAGTAGTATGTACGGGGGGGGCCTAGCGAACACCGGGGAGCTGTTTTTT
J gene: TRBJ2-5; V gene: TRBV5-4; D gene: TRBD2; clone size: NA; CDR3 protein: CASSTPGEAGGETQYF; CDR3 DNA: TGTGCCAGCAGCACCCCTGGTGAGGCGGGGGGTGAGACCCAGTACTTC
J gene: TRBJ1-1; V gene: TRBV7-8; D gene: TRBD1; clone size: NA; CDR3 protein: CASSLRTGGTVNTEAFF; CDR3 DNA: TGTGCCAGCAGCTTGAGGACAGGTGGTACGGTGAACACTGAAGCTTTCTTT
J gene: TRBJ2-7; V gene: TRBV27; D gene: TRBD2; clone size: NA; CDR3 protein: CASRYGTSPTEQYF; CDR3 DNA: TGTGCCAGCAGGTACGGGACTAGTCCCACCGAGCAGTACTTC
J gene: TRBJ2-5; V gene: TRBV7-9; D gene: TRBD1; clone size: NA; CDR3 protein: CASSLSWTGKETQYF; CDR3 DNA: TGTGCCAGCAGCTTAAGTTGGACAGGGAAAGAGACCCAGTACTTC